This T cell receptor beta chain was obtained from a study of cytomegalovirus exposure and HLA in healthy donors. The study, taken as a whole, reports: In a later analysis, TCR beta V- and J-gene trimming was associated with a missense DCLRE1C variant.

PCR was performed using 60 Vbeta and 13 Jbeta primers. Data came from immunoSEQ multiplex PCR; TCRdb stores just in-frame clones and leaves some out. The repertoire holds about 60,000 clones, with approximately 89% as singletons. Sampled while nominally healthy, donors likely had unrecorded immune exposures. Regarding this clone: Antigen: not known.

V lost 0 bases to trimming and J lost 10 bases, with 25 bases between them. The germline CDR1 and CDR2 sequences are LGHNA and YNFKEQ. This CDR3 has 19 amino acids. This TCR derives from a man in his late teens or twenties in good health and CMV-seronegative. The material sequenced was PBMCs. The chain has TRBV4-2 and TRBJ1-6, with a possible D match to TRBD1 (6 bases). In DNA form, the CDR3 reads TGTGCCAGCAGCCAAGATGATTTGGGGGGGGCTCGAAAGAAATCACCCCTCCACTTT. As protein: CASSQDDLGGARKKSPLHF.